This entry describes one TCR beta chain. The antigen it recognizes is unknown. No base quality information exists; no much larger clone differs at one position. The entry originates in a study of blood T cells in healthy people across ages (dated by TCRdb to between 2014 and 2016). As for the study more broadly: In model experiments, template switching captured roughly one uniquely barcoded TCR beta cDNA molecule for every two T cells. Donors were grouped into four age groups: young (average roughly 15 years), middle-aged (over 35), aged (about 59) and long-lived (around 80). Using deep sequencing normalized with unique cDNA molecular identifiers, the study measured how TCR beta repertoire diversity changes with age. For two donors (one aged 18 to 30 and one aged 80 or older), the study analyzed two additional independent replicas of 1 million unique cDNA reads from the same blood draw. To avoid experimental bias, donors of different ages were distributed randomly across sequencing lanes. Broader findings and caveats from the paper: Donor CMV infection status was unknown, potentially confounding age-related changes in expanded clonotypes. Estimates of total diversity based on one million sequenced T cells were regarded as lower bounds and as underestimates. A strong correlation was found between observed TCR beta diversity and the percentage of naive T cells measured by flow cytometry. Conclusive comparison of naive and antigen-experienced compartments was prevented by the profiling of bulk unsorted PBMCs. As age increased, observed TCR beta diversity per million T cells dropped in a roughly linear way, and a significant reduction was already evident by age 40. Compared with the aged group, the long-lived group had more naive CD4+ T cells, fewer expanded clones and increased TCR diversity, suggesting age selection.

The CDR3 measures 11 amino acids from cysteine to phenylalanine. Just the 33-base CDR3 DNA is kept, in frame starting at base 1. V and J lose 3 bases and 9 bases, and a span of 6 bases separates them. The germline V gene gives CDR1 as SGHTA and CDR2 as FQGNSA. Library method: 5' RACE. Sequenced on an Illumina HiSeq 2500. A second PCR of roughly 7 to 12 cycles was performed with a sample-barcoded 5' primer and a J-beta primer mix. A template-switch 5' adaptor carrying 12 random nucleotides introduced a unique molecular identifier onto each TCR beta cDNA molecule. Each sample yielded at least 3 million CDR3-containing paired-end reads. First-strand cDNA synthesis was performed from all RNA using the Mint cDNA synthesis kit, with priming by a TRBC-specific oligonucleotide. After uracil-DNA glycosylase treatment, a first 18-cycle PCR used universal primers M1SS and BC2_uni_R on all cDNA. Turning to the authors' computational methods: Normalization of each sample was performed by random selection of 1 million high-quality reads, each carrying a distinct molecular identifier. Instead of being binned into consensus sequences, reads that shared molecular identifiers were thrown out. MiTCR, with a Q25 quality threshold and the strictest error-elimination algorithm, was used for CDR3 identification, clonotype clustering and error correction. A nonparametric unseen species model with Euler transformation was used to estimate lower-bound total TCR beta diversity. TCRdb itself trimmed the public reads at Q25 with fastp, ran MiXCR and retained productive beta chains. Rows with a matching CDR3 protein are joined into one entry that keeps the most common DNA and genes. The V and J calls shown here were made by TCRdb, not taken from the authors' results. In all, the sample holds around 750,000 distinct CDR3 sequences, and around half of those were seen once. The ten largest clones capture about two fifths of the sample.

The donors were around 39 Caucasian individuals from Russia, aged about 6 to 95 years, who were systemically healthy. Each donor gave around 9.9 milliliters of peripheral blood, collected into EDTA-treated Vacutainer tubes. Ficoll-Paque density-gradient centrifugation was used to isolate PBMCs, with at least 6 million obtained per sample. Trizol reagent was used to extract total RNA from the PBMCs, yielding at least 5 micrograms per sample. For every donor, flow cytometry on a PBMC aliquot measured the percentage of naive CD45RAhigh/CD27high T cells. The sequence joins TRBV7-2 to TRBJ1-5; the D gene cannot be resolved reliably. This sequence originates from a man older than 75 in good health. The sequencing input was blood. The DNA sequence is given as TGTGCCAGCAGCTTTGAGGGGCCCCAGCATTTT. Its protein reads: CASSFEGPQHF. Reference TRBV7-2 and TRBJ1-5 proteins supply the regions before and after the CDR3; the full variable domain is: GAGVSQSPSNKVTEKGKDVELRCDPISGHTALYWYRQSLGQGLEFLIYFQGNSAPDKSGLPSDRFSAERTGGSVSTLTIQRTQQEDSAVYLCASSFEGPQHFGDGTRLSIL.